This TCR beta chain was found in a study of cytomegalovirus exposure and HLA in healthy donors (dated by TCRdb to 2016 to 2017). About the full investigation: In an earlier analysis of 450 to 750 of the donors, 250 to 300 Gb of sequence data and 117 million unique TCR beta sequences from about 180 million T cells were reported. About 300 gigabases of sequencing data and approximately 80 million unique TCR sequences were included in an early release covering about 700 HLA-typed donors. Of the 398 genotyped donors, 65% to 90% fell in the genetic ancestry cluster associated with self-reported Caucasian donors. The aim of the study was to test whether cataloging public T cell receptors could identify signatures of past pathogen exposure. The study used immunosequencing to profile the T cell repertoires of approximately 650 subjects and linked those repertoires to cytomegalovirus serostatus. Along with the approximately 650-subject first cohort, a separate validation cohort of 120 different subjects was used. To predict cytomegalovirus infection status, the study brought together high-throughput TCR immunosequencing, statistical association of individual TCRs with disease status, and machine learning. A later analysis re-analyzed previously published TCR beta repertoires from approximately 670 donors and added high-resolution HLA genotyping to study TCR occurrence patterns. Rather than using new phenotypic data, the later analysis identified candidate immune exposures from TCR beta sequences and from how often those sequences occurred across donors. An earlier analysis of fewer than 700 of the donors applied high-throughput TCR beta sequencing to assess whether each TCR beta V gene segment acted as functional or pseudogenic. Donor age, sex, ethnicity and CMV serostatus were compiled alongside the repertoire data. Genome-wide SNP genotypes for about 65% of the roughly 670 donors were used in a later genetic analysis, which treated that subset as a discovery cohort. All discovery cohort repertoires had been generated using a single sequencing platform. HLA typing included class I and class II loci at four-digit resolution. The number of donors typed differed by locus, with 629-630 for A, B, C, DRB1 and DQB1, over 500 for DQA1, 600 to 610 for DPA1, and 472 for DPB1. A handful of DR-DQ haplotypes were treated as single units for association and clustering because of strong linkage in the cohort. Among over 350 genotyped donors of the cohort, an average of roughly 240,000 unique TCR beta nucleotide sequences were sequenced per donor, roughly a sixth of them non-productive.

The protocol used for the library was the immunoSEQ multiplex PCR assay. A mixture of 60 forward primers for TCR Vbeta segments and 13 reverse primers for TCR Jbeta segments was used in the multiplex PCR. Amplification of the CDR3 region of rearranged TCR beta genes was performed with a multiplex PCR assay on genomic DNA. On the Illumina HiSeq System, the amplified TCR beta libraries were sequenced as 87-base-pair reads. Turning to the authors' computational methods: A later analysis tallied tens of millions of unique TCR beta chains across the 610 or so repertoires, and about 12 million of those chains were shared by two or more donors. Raw reads were error-corrected and collapsed into unique sequences with a nearest-neighbor algorithm that merged closely related sequences to remove PCR and sequencing errors. Alignment of CDR3 sequences to IMGT reference sequences was used to assign V, D and J gene segments. For a sequence to be retained, a match of at least six nucleotides was required to both a V gene segment and a J gene segment. Rearrangements were classified as productive when the CDR3 lacked stop codons and remained in frame with V and J, and all other rearrangements were classified as non-productive. CDR3 was defined according to IMGT convention as the region running from the second conserved V-encoded cysteine to the conserved J-encoded phenylalanine. The earlier analysis of about 570 of the donors excluded any sequence lacking an unambiguous match to a single V gene segment. An earlier analysis of a few hundred of the donors called V segments functional above 56.7% productive rearrangements and segregating when the between-donor standard deviation exceeded 5%. A statistical classification framework was developed to diagnose cytomegalovirus status using the catalog of TCR beta chain sequences. V and J gene assignment, in a later analysis, came from comparing TCR nucleotide sequences with IMGT/GENE-DB human TR gene sequences. The TCRdist pipeline was used in a later analysis to assign CDR3 sequences and most-parsimonious VDJ recombination scenarios. A later analysis defined each TCR beta chain by its CDR3 amino acid sequence plus V-gene family, and excluded reads lacking a unique V-gene family. In a later analysis, some 600 highly shared, low-generation-probability nucleotide sequences were removed to address suspected cross-contamination and a sequencing artifact. In a later analysis, a clonal expansion index was calculated for each public chain from normalized within-repertoire ranks of inferred template counts. A later analysis computed generation probabilities with a VDJ recombination model fitted to out-of-frame rearrangements, and checked the results against IGoR. Hypergeometric tests were used in a later analysis to score TCR-TCR, TCR-HLA and TCR-CMV co-occurrence, with a repertoire-size bias correction applied to the TCR pairs. To estimate false discovery rates, a later analysis permuted the HLA or CMV assignments 20 times. In a later analysis, co-occurring TCRs were grouped with DBSCAN, and TCRdist sequence similarity was added when clustering was performed within HLA-allele-positive subsets. Repertoires with fewer than 30,000 or more than 120,000 public chains were left out of co-occurrence clustering, as were four to six repertoires with anomalous nucleotide sharing. Here the immuneACCESS table is served through TCRdb, limited to in-frame sequences with V and J called. Missing clones are a known gap in these copies; in checked studies unresolved V genes cover under half, and the rest lacks a known reason. V and J calls and clone size are copied from that table; D and trimming were computed from the DNA. The sample table holds 100,000 to 150,000 clones, of which about four fifths were seen once. Over 3% of the sample comes from the top ten.

General conclusions and limits of the study: In a later genetic analysis, fewer N-insertions in productive TCRs were reported among donors in an Asian-associated ancestry cluster than the roughly 700-donor mean. Because HLA typing was missing for some donors at each locus, association tests included only the typed subset. The cohort was sequenced for TCR beta chains only, and without alpha or paired-chain data the features that could be detected were limited. An association between a missense DCLRE1C variant and V-gene and J-gene trimming of TCR beta chains was found in a later genetic analysis and replicated in an independent cohort. In both the original and validation cohorts, the classifier was reported to diagnose cytomegalovirus status with high specificity and sensitivity. A cluster of highly shared sequence variants was judged likely to be a technical artifact of the sequencing pipeline. A few of the identified cytomegalovirus-associated TCR beta chains were confirmed in vitro to be specific for cytomegalovirus antigens. Correlated functional status among segregating V segments might reflect linkage disequilibrium, but an unknown experimental factor could not be ruled out. The only immune exposure information available for the cohort was CMV serostatus. Specific HLA alleles were associated with 15,000 to 20,000 TCR beta sequences at a false discovery rate of 0.05 in a later analysis. While some public TCRs were present in many individuals, most TCR sequences turned up only very rarely across donors. A later analysis found that most CMV-associated TCR beta chains appeared HLA-restricted, with HLA associations seemingly driven largely by CMV exposure. The earlier analysis of 587 of the donors excluded roughly 17 rarely observed V segments, including chromosome 9 orphons, because counts were too low. A further reported finding was that TCR beta sequences accurately predicted the HLA-A and HLA-B alleles for most subjects in the first cohort. According to a later analysis, parvovirus B19, influenza, CMV and Epstein-Barr virus appeared linked to several top co-occurrence clusters. The study listed 150 to 200 TCR beta chains as associated with cytomegalovirus. Presence/absence analyses assumed roughly uniform sequencing depth across donors, an assumption that may not hold. Some IMGT-functional V segments, including TRBV6-2 and TRBV6-3, could not be told apart with the 87-base-pair reads, so those segments were excluded. When HLA alleles, especially DR and DQ, strongly co-occurred, attributing TCR associations to individual alleles was difficult. In an earlier analysis of 587 of the donors, most TCR beta V segments were observed in productive rearrangements about 87% or about 30% of the time, broadly matching IMGT annotations. In a later analysis, HLA-associated TCR beta chains showed more clonal expansion and lower generation probabilities than non-associated chains that were equally common. The authors suggested that the approach could potentially be extended to other disease states and immunological phenotypes. In a later analysis, the rate of TCR association differed among HLA loci, with DRB1 alleles having the most associated TCRs and HLA-C alleles having the fewest.

The cohort was made up of 500 to 800 healthy bone marrow donors. All cohort members were sampled while nominally healthy, although unrecorded immune exposures were likely present. The donor tested CMV seropositive, placing the donor among the 290 or so seropositive members of the cohort. A peripheral blood sample was collected from each donor, and TCR beta sequencing was performed on peripheral blood mononuclear cells. Genomic DNA was extracted from the blood cell samples with the Qiagen DNeasy Blood Extraction Kit. There are a few counts of this clone. Its antigen target is currently unknown. Within one base of it there is no much larger clone, and no base qualities were kept. V lost 3 bases and J lost 4 bases; the stretch between them is 10 bases long. The cysteine opens and the phenylalanine closes a CDR3 of 14 amino acids. The CDR3 DNA has 42 bases and is translated from base 1. The germline V gene sets CDR1 to KGHSH and CDR2 to LQKENI.

The chain joins TRBV18 to TRBJ1-5; the D region possibly corresponds to TRBD1 (5 bases align). The material sequenced was PBMCs. The receptor was isolated from a woman in her forties in good health and CMV-seropositive. The DNA sequence is given as TGTGCCAGCTCACCGCTCGGGGGGAATCAGCCCCAGCATTTT. It translates as CASSPLGGNQPQHF.